This entry lists 17 T cell receptor beta chains sequenced from one sample in a study of blood T cell repertoires in COVID-19. TCRdb keeps only in-frame clones here, not all; method: immunoSEQ multiplex PCR. The sample holds approximately 210,000 clones, 80% to 90% seen once. Sequences were obtained from peripheral blood. The source of these receptors is a woman in her 70s with active or convalescent COVID-19.

The chain has TRBV5-1 and TRBJ2-2, with D possibly being TRBD2 (5 bases). V was pared by 3 bases and J by 7 bases, with 22 bases between. Germline V CDR1 and CDR2: SGHRS, YFSETQ. This CDR3 has 17 amino acids. CDR3 DNA sequence: TGCGCCAGCAGCTCCGAGATGCTAGCTGTTGGTCGCGGGGAGCTGTTTTTT. Translating it yields CASSSEMLAVGRGELFF.

The chain couples TRBV5-1 to TRBJ2-2, with TRBD1 identical over 10 bases. V trimming: 4 bases; J trimming: 9 bases; junction bases outside the gene matches: 6. Looked up from germline, CDR1 is SGHRS and CDR2 is YFSETQ. This CDR3 is built from 14 residues. The CDR3 spells CASSTRQGARELFF. The CDR3 bases are TGCGCCAGCAGCACACGACAGGGGGCCCGGGAGCTGTTTTTT.

This chain links TRBV27 with TRBJ1-1, with TRBD1 identical over 7 bases. The trim removed 5 bases at V and 0 bases at J, leaving 0 bases unmatched. Germline V gene lookup returns CDR1 MNHEY and CDR2 SMNVEV (reference sequence). The CDR3 loop spans 13 amino acids. This CDR3 is CASSTGVNTEAFF. The CDR3 DNA is TGTGCCAGCAGTACAGGGGTGAACACTGAAGCTTTCTTT.

J is TRBJ1-1 and V is TRBV18, with D possibly being TRBD1 (6 bases). The V gene's germline CDR1 is KGHSH and CDR2 LQKENI. The CDR3 runs to 16 residues. Trimming removed 0 bases at V and 2 bases at J, with 13 bases between. CDR3 sequence reads: CASSPPQGTDNTEAFF. The CDR3 nucleotides read TGTGCCAGCTCACCACCACAGGGAACGGATAACACTGAAGCTTTCTTT.

This rearrangement joins TRBV3-1 (or the pseudogene TRBV3-2) to TRBJ2-7; a possible D gene is TRBD2 (6 bases). V lost 4 bases to trimming and J lost 1 base, with 14 bases between them. CDR3 length: 15 amino acids. CDR1 is LGHDT, CDR2 YNNKEL, per germline (reference sequence). DNA for the CDR3: TGTGCCAGCAGCCCCATGGGACGGGGGTCCTACGAGCAGTACTTC. Translating it yields CASSPMGRGSYEQYF.

The chain uses TRBV27 and TRBJ1-6, with D maybe TRBD1 (6 bases). V was clipped by 3 bases and J by 3 bases, with 9 bases between them. This CDR3 comprises 15 residues. Looked up from germline, CDR1 is MNHEY and CDR2 is SMNVEV (reference sequence). The CDR3 protein is CASSFDRLYNSPLHF. Written as DNA, the CDR3 is TGTGCCAGCAGTTTTGACAGGCTCTATAATTCACCCCTCCACTTT.

The chain has TRBV5-1 and TRBJ1-1; 7 bases are a match to TRBD1. This CDR3 comprises 13 residues. The ends lost 7 bases at V and 5 bases at J; junction bases unmatched: 8. Germline values: CDR1 SGHRS, CDR2 YFSETQ. The CDR3 nucleotides are TGCGCCAGCGAGACAGGGTTTGGGACTGAAGCTTTCTTT. It encodes CASETGFGTEAFF.

The chain's CDR3 is CASSDATGAGYTF. The CDR3, as DNA: TGTGCCAGCAGTGACGCTACAGGGGCTGGCTACACCTTC. V and J are TRBV6-6 and TRBJ1-2; TRBD1 matches at 7 bases. The CDR3 length is 13 residues. Germline assignment: CDR1 MNHNY and CDR2 SVGAGI (reference sequence). V dropped 5 bases and J dropped 7; count of bases not matched to a gene: 7.

J is TRBJ2-7 and V is TRBV3-1 (or the pseudogene TRBV3-2); possibly TRBD2 for D (5 bases). This CDR3 has 13 residues. V lost 1 base and J 4 bases, leaving 8 bases between the germline ends. Germline V lookup: CDR1 LGHDT, CDR2 YNNKEL (reference sequence). CDR3 sequence reads: CASSQAGGYEQYF. The DNA of the CDR3 is TGTGCCAGCAGCCAAGCAGGAGGTTACGAGCAGTACTTC.

V gene TRBV5-1 combines with J gene TRBJ2-3; possible D gene TRBD1, 6 bases. Germline-derived CDR1 and CDR2 are SGHRS and YFSETQ. This CDR3 contains 14 residues. The ends were cut back, 0 bases at V and 5 bases at J, with 10 bases in the middle. The CDR3 nucleotides are TGCGCCAGCAGCTTGGAGGGGGTGGTAGATACGCAGTATTTT. Translated: CASSLEGVVDTQYF. The complete variable domain, with remaining parts taken from reference TRBV5-1 and TRBJ2-3, reads KAGVTQTPRYLIKTRGQQVTLSCSPISGHRSVSWYQQTPGQGLQFLFEYFSETQRNKGNFPGRFSGRQFSNSRSEMNVSTLELGDSALYLCASSLEGVVDTQYFGPGTRLTVL.

This sequence joins TRBV12-3 or TRBV12-4 and TRBJ2-3; no reliable D call. The CDR3 length is 12 residues. Trimming left V 8 bases short and J 0 bases short, with 6 bases between. CDR3: CASCTSTDTQYF. For the CDR3, the DNA is TGTGCCAGCTGTACTAGCACAGATACGCAGTATTTT.

The rearrangement links TRBV3-1 (or the pseudogene TRBV3-2) to TRBJ2-2; D perhaps matches TRBD2 (5 bases). This CDR3 region has 17 residues. Trimming cost V 4 bases and J 4 bases, with 19 bases left between them. Per the germline V gene, CDR1 is LGHDT and CDR2 is YNNKEL (reference sequence). The CDR3 nucleotides are TGTGCCAGCAGCCCCGGATATATAGGAGGAGGCACCGGGGAGCTGTTTTTT. It yields the protein CASSPGYIGGGTGELFF.

The V gene is TRBV4-1, the J gene TRBJ2-1, with 8 bases fitting TRBD2. This CDR3 is built from 15 residues. Trimming removed 1 base from V and 7 bases from J; junction bases left unmatched: 6. Germline CDR1 MGHRA, CDR2 YSYEKL. CDR3 amino acids: CASSQGISGNNEQFF. CDR3 bases: TGCGCCAGCAGCCAAGGTATTAGCGGGAATAATGAGCAGTTCTTC.

The V call is TRBV24-1, the J call TRBJ1-5; D not certain. V was pared by 3 bases and J by 6 bases, with 5 bases between. CDR1 KGHDR and CDR2 SFDVKD come from the germline V gene. CDR3 length: 12 residues. The chain's CDR3 is CATSDTGQPQHF. The CDR3, as DNA: TGTGCCACCAGTGATACGGGTCAGCCCCAGCATTTT.

In this sample, this clone turned up many times. The chain is built from TRBV3-1 (or the pseudogene TRBV3-2) and TRBJ2-5, with 7 bases aligning to TRBD2. Unmatched junction bases numbered 5, after V lost 2 bases and J lost 5 bases. CDR1 is LGHDT and CDR2 is YNNKEL in the germline V gene (reference sequence). The CDR3 sequence is 14 residues long. CDR3 amino acids: CASSQRTSVETQYF. CDR3 coding DNA: TGTGCCAGCAGCCAAAGAACTAGCGTGGAGACCCAGTACTTC.

Comment on this clone: Other DNA sequences of this sample code for an identical CDR3. The chain joins TRBV3-1 (or the pseudogene TRBV3-2) to TRBJ2-3; weak D call: TRBD2 (6 bases). CDR1 LGHDT and CDR2 YNNKEL come from the germline V gene (reference sequence). V lost 4 bases to trimming and J lost 0 bases, with 8 bases between them. The CDR3 spans 14 residues. CDR3 bases: TGTGCCAGCAGCCTCAGCGGGAGCACAGATACGCAGTATTTT. The encoded protein is CASSLSGSTDTQYF.

The chain uses TRBV10-1 and TRBJ2-1, with 13 bases fitting TRBD2. Germline CDR1 is WNHNN and CDR2 is SYGVQD (reference sequence). This CDR3 has 16 amino acids. V shed 0 bases and J 5 bases; nucleotides not matched to a gene: 1. The DNA for the CDR3 is TGCGCCAGCAGTGAGTCCGGACTAGCGGGAGACAATGAGCAGTTCTTC. Translated, it gives CASSESGLAGDNEQFF.